The clone carrying this T cell receptor (beta chain) was seen only a few times. The antigen is not known. The CDR3 consists of 14 residues. Trimming took off 2 bases at V and 3 bases at J, with 9 bases between the two ends. Germline CDR1 is MRHNA and CDR2 is SNTAGT. Vbeta (60) and Jbeta (13) primers were used in the PCR. Assay: immunoSEQ multiplex PCR; the TCRdb copy retains only in-frame clones and omits some. The data contain roughly 120,000 clones, over 60% of them singletons. This record belongs to a study of cytomegalovirus exposure and HLA in healthy donors. Across the study: The study placed less than 90% of its 398 genotyped donors in the Caucasian-associated ancestry cluster. The study, taken as a whole, reports: Accurate prediction of most subjects' HLA-A and HLA-B alleles from TCR beta sequences was reported.

Donors had nominal health at sampling but likely had unrecorded immune exposures. Input material: PBMCs. The rearrangement uses TRBV6-4 and TRBJ2-3, with a possible D match to TRBD2 (5 bases). This sequence was found in a young man in good health and CMV-seropositive. CDR3 in DNA: TGTGCCAGCAGTGACCGAGGGATAACAGATACGCAGTATTTT. It translates to CASSDRGITDTQYF.